This T cell receptor beta chain stems from a study of cytomegalovirus exposure and HLA in healthy donors. The study's findings and limits: The productive fraction for most TCR beta V segments was about 87% or about 30% in an earlier analysis.

Trimming removed 6 bases from V and 13 bases from J; junction bases left unmatched: 13. The CDR3 sequence is 14 residues long. Germline lookup yields CDR1 SGHAT and CDR2 FQNNGV. This PCR relied on a set of 60 Vbeta primers and 13 Jbeta primers. Libraries were prepared by immunoSEQ multiplex PCR; TCRdb keeps only in-frame clonotypes and omits some of them. The data hold nearly 300,000 clones, with about nine tenths observed a single time. Concerning this clone itself: Its antigen is currently unknown.

This clonotype was sampled from a man aged 35 to 55 in good health and CMV-seropositive. V and J are TRBV11-2 and TRBJ2-1, with 9 bases matching TRBD2. The sequenced sample consisted of PBMCs. The CDR3 DNA reads as TGTGCCAGCAGAGCCCCACTAGCGGGCCCTAGACAGTTCTTC. The encoded protein is CASRAPLAGPRQFF.